This TCR beta chain appears in the sequencing data of a study of blood T cell repertoires in COVID-19. Overall study context: PBMCs, B-cell-depleted T cells, or T cells provided the cDNA or gDNA that made up the material.

There are 14 residues in the CDR3. Germline V gives CDR1 SGHTA, CDR2 FQGNSA. V was pared by 1 base and J by 9 bases, with 8 bases of the junction left unmatched. Study processing details: Reference gene primer amplification yielded estimated nucleated cell counts. TCRdb's table, derived via immunoSEQ multiplex PCR, lists solely in-frame clones and lacks some. V, J and clone size are taken as reported in that table, and D and trimming were inferred from the DNA itself. The data show about 240,000 clones, approximately 78% seen once. The specimen was peripheral blood. The V and J genes are TRBV7-2 and TRBJ2-7, with 8 nucleotides matching TRBD2. The source of this sequence is a woman in her fifties or sixties with active or convalescent COVID-19. The CDR3 DNA is TGTGCCAGCAGCTTAGAACTAGCGGATCCGGCGCAGTACTTC. It yields the protein CASSLELADPAQYF.